The T cell receptor beta chain described here comes from a study of Ad26.COV2.S vaccination and SARS-CoV-2 variants (dated by TCRdb to 2020 to 2022). Turning to the overall study: The specificity and breadth of SARS-CoV-2-reactive T cell receptors after Ad26.COV2.S vaccination were assessed by TCRbeta repertoire sequencing. The TCR-sequenced set comprised approximately 32 samples: some 20 Ad26.COV2.S vaccine recipients, 5 placebo recipients and 8 SARS-CoV-2 convalescent individuals.

The immunoSEQ Assay was used to sequence TCRbeta CDR3 regions. After extraction, genomic DNA underwent amplification by bias-controlled multiplex PCR, followed by high-throughput sequencing. As for how the authors treated the data: Collapsing and filtering of sequences were performed to quantify the absolute abundance of each unique TCRbeta CDR3 region. T cell fraction was estimated by normalizing TCRbeta template counts to usable DNA, which was measured by amplifying reference genes present in all nucleated cells. Repertoire TCRs were annotated as SARS-CoV-2-specific by exact matching of V gene, CDR3 amino acid sequence and J gene to a known reactive TCR set. MIRA supplied the reference SARS-CoV-2 TCR set, which was filtered for enrichment in COVID-19-positive ImmuneCODE repertoires so that public or cross-reactive TCRs were removed. Using the MIRA antigens, annotated TCRs were further analysed by specific ORF or by position within an ORF. Breadth was defined as annotated unique rearrangements over total unique productive rearrangements; depth was the summed frequency of those rearrangements. TCR breadth was compared between groups using two-sided Wilcoxon rank-sum tests. What TCRdb holds here is the immuneACCESS table cut down to in-frame rearrangements. Part of the clones is not present; checked against another copy, under half of the missing clones reflect an unresolved V gene, and the others are unexplained. The DNA was the basis for D and trimming; V, J and clone size are from that table. For this sample there are approximately 150,000 clones; 70% to 90% appear just once. The top ten clonotypes cover approximately 5% of the sample.

The germline V gene provides CDR1 MDHEN and CDR2 SYDVKM. Cut back by 6 bases and 0 bases, the V and J ends lie 9 bases apart. The CDR3 runs 14 amino acids, cysteine and phenylalanine included. CDR3 DNA is the only sequence kept; it has 42 bases, read in frame from the first base. Overall study outcomes, separate from this receptor: Vaccine and placebo recipients had similar non-spike TCR breadth, a finding consistent with the vaccine containing only spike. The authors noted that total T cell responses may have been underestimated by the TCR breadth and depth analyses. Substantial breadth of spike-specific CD8+ and CD4+ T cell responses was reported after vaccination. Ad26.COV2.S recipients had higher spike-specific TCR breadth than placebo recipients (P = 0.0014).

Concerning this clone: Its antigen remains undetermined. No quality values exist for individual bases; no much larger clone is one base distant.

The time point label of this sample denotes: individuals recovered from natural SARS-CoV-2 infection. The receptor comes from a human donor who had recovered from COVID-19. The sequence is built from TRBV28 and TRBJ1-5; TRBD1 is perhaps the D gene, given 6 matching bases. Sequencing was performed on peripheral blood, taken after recovery from COVID-19. The nucleotide sequence reads as follows: TGTGCCAGCAGGGGGGCCTATAGCAATCAGCCCCAGCATTTT. Its product reads: CASRGAYSNQPQHF.